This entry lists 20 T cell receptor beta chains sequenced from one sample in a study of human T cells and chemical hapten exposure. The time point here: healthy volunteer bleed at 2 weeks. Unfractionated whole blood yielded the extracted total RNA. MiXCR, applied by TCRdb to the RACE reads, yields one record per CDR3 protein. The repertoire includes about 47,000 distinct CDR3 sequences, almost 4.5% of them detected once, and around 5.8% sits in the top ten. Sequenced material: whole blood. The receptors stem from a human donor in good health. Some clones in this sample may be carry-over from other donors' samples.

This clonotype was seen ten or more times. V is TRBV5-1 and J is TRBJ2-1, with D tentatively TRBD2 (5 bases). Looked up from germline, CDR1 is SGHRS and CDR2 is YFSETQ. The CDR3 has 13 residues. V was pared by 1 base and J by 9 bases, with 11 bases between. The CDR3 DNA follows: TGCGCCAGCAGCTTGTCGACTACTGGTGAGCAGTTCTTC. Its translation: CASSLSTTGEQFF.

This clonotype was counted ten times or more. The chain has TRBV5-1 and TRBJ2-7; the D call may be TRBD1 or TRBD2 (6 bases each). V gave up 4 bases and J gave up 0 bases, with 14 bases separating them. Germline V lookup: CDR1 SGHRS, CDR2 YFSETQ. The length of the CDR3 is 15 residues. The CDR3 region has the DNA TGCGCCAGCAGCCCGGGGGCAGCCTACTCCTACGAGCAGTACTTC. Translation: CASSPGAAYSYEQYF.

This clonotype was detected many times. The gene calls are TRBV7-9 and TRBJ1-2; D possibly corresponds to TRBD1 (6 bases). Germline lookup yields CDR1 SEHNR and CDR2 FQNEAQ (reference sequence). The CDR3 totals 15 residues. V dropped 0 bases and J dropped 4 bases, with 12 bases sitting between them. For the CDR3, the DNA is TGTGCCAGCAGCTTAGCTTTGGACAGTCTCTATGGCTACACCTTC. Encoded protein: CASSLALDSLYGYTF.

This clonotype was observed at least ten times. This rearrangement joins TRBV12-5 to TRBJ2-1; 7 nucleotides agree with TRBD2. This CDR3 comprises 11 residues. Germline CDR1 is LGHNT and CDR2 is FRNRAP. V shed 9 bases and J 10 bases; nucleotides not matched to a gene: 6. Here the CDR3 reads CASSSGREQFF. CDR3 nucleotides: TGTGCTAGCTCTAGCGGTAGAGAGCAGTTCTTC.

CDR3 sequence reads: CASSSPRLVLTKNEQFF. The CDR3 DNA is TGTGCCAGCAGTTCCCCCAGACTAGTCCTAACCAAGAATGAGCAGTTCTTC. This chain uses TRBV28 with TRBJ2-1; weak D call: TRBD2 (6 bases). The V gene's germline CDR1 is MDHEN and CDR2 SYDVKM. V dropped 4 bases and J dropped 7 bases, with 23 bases sitting between them. The CDR3 is made up of 17 amino acids. The full variable domain, its missing parts supplied by reference TRBV28 and TRBJ2-1, is DVKVTQSSRYLVKRTGEKVFLECVQDMDHENMFWYRQDPGLGLRLIYFSYDVKMKEKGDIPEGYSVSREKKERFSLILESASTNQTSMYLCASSSPRLVLTKNEQFFGPGTRLTVL.

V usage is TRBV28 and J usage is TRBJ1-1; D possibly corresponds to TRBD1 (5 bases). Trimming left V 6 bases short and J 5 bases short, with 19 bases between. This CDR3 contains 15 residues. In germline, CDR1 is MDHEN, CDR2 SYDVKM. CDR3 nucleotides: TGTGCCAGCAGCCTCCCCATCCGGGCAGGGACTGAAGCTTTCTTT. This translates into CASSLPIRAGTEAFF. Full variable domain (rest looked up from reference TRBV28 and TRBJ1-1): DVKVTQSSRYLVKRTGEKVFLECVQDMDHENMFWYRQDPGLGLRLIYFSYDVKMKEKGDIPEGYSVSREKKERFSLILESASTNQTSMYLCASSLPIRAGTEAFFGQGTRLTVV.

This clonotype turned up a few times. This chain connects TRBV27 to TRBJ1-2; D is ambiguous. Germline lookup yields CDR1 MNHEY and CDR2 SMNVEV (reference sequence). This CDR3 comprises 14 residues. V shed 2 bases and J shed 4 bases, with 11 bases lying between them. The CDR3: CASSLGPRPYGYTF. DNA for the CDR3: TGTGCCAGCAGTTTAGGTCCCAGACCCTATGGCTACACCTTC.

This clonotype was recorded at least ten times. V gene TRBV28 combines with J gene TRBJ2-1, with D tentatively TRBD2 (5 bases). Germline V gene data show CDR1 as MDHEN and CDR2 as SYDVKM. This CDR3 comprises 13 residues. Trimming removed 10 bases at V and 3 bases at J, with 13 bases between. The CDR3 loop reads CATTPGYYNEQFF. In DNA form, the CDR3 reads TGTGCCACCACCCCGGGGTACTACAATGAGCAGTTCTTC.

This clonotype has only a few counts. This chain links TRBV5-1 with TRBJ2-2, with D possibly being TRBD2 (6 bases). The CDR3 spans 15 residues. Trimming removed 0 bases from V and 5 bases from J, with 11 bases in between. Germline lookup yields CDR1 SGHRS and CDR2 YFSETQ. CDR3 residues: CASSLAGVRTGELFF. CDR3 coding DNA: TGCGCCAGCAGCTTGGCGGGAGTGAGGACCGGGGAGCTGTTTTTT.

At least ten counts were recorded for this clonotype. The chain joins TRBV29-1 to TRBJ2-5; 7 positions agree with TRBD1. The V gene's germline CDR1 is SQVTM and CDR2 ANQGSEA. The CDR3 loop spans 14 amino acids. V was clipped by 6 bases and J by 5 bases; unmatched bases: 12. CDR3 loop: CSVARTGVLETQYF. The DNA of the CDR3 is TGCAGCGTCGCCCGTACAGGGGTTCTGGAGACCCAGTACTTC. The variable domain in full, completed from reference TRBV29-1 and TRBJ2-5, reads SAVISQKPSRDICQRGTSLTIQCQVDSQVTMMFWYRQQPGQSLTLIATANQGSEATYESGFVIDKFPISRPNLTFSTLTVSNMSPEDSSIYLCSVARTGVLETQYFGPGTRLLVL.

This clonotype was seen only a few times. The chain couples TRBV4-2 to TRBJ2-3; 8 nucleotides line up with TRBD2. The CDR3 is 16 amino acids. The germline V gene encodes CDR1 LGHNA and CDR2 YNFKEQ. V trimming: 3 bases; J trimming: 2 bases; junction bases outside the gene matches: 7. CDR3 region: CASSHLAGSPTDTQYF. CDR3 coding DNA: TGTGCCAGCAGCCATTTAGCGGGATCCCCCACAGATACGCAGTATTTT.

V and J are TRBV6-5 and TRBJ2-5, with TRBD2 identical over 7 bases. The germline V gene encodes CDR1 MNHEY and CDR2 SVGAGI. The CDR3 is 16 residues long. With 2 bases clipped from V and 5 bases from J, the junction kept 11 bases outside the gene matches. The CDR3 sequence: CASSYALAGEGETQYF. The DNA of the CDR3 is TGTGCCAGCAGTTACGCTTTAGCGGGCGAGGGGGAGACCCAGTACTTC.

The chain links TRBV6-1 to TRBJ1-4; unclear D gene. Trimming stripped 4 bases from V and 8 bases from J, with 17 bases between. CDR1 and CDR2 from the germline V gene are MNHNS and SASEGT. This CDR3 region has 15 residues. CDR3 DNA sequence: TGTGCCAGCAGTGGGTTAACGGATAGAAGCGAAAAACTGTTTTTT. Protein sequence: CASSGLTDRSEKLFF.

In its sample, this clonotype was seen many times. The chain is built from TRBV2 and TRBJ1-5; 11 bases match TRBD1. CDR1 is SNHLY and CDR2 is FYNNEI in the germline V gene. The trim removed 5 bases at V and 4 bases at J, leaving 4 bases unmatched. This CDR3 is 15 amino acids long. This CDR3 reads CASSPDRGPNQPQHF. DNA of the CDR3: TGTGCCAGCAGTCCGGACAGGGGGCCGAATCAGCCCCAGCATTTT. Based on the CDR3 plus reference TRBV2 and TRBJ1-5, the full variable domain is EPEVTQTPSHQVTQMGQEVILRCVPISNHLYFYWYRQILGQKVEFLVSFYNNEISEKSEIFDDQFSVERPDGSNFTLKIRSTKLEDSAMYFCASSPDRGPNQPQHFGDGTRLSIL.

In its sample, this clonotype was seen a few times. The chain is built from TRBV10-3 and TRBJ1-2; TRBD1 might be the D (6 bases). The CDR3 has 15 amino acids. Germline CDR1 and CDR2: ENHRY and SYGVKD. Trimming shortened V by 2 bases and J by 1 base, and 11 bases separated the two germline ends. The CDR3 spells CAISEDRRINYGYTF. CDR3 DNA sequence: TGTGCCATCAGTGAGGACAGGCGAATTAACTATGGCTACACCTTC.

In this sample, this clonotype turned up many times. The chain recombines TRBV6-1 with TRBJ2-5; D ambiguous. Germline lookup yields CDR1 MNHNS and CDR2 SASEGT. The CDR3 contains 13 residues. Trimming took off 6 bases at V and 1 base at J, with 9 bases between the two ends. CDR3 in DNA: TGTGCCAGCAGAGGACGGATCCAAGAGACCCAGTACTTC. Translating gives CASRGRIQETQYF.

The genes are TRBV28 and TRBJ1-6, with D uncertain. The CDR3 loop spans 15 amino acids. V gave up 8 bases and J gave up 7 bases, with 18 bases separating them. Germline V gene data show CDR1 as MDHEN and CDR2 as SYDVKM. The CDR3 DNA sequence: TGTGCCAGCGGTCGGGATGAGTATACCAATTCACCCCTCCACTTT. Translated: CASGRDEYTNSPLHF.

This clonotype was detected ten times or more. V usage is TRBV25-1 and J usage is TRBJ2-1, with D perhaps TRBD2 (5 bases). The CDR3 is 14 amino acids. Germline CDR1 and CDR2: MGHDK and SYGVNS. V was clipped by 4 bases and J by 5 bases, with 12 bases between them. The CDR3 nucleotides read TGTGCCAGCAGTGTCTCCCGGGGAAACAATGAGCAGTTCTTC. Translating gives CASSVSRGNNEQFF.

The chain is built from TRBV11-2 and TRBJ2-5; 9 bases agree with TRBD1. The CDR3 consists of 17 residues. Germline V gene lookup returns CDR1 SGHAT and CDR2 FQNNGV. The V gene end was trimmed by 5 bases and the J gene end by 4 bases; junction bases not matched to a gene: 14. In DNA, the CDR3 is TGTGCCAGCAGCAACCCCACGGGACAGGGAATGGTAGAGACCCAGTACTTC. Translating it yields CASSNPTGQGMVETQYF.

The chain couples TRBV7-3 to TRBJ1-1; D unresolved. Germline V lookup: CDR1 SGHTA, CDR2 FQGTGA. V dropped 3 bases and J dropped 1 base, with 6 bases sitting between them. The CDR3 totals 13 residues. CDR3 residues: CASSLYRNTEAFF. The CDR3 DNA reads TGTGCCAGCAGCTTGTACCGGAACACTGAAGCTTTCTTT.